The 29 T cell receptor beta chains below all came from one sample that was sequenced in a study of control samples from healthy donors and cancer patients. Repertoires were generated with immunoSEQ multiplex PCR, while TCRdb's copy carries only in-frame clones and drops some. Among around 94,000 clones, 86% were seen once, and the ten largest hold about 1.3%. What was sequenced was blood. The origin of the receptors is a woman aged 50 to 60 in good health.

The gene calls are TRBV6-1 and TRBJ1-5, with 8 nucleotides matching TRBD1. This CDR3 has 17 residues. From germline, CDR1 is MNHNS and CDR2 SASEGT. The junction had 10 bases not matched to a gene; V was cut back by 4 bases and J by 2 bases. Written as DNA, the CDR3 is TGTGCCAGCAGTGCCTTGACAGGGGCGGGTGGCAATCAGCCCCAGCATTTT. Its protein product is CASSALTGAGGNQPQHF.

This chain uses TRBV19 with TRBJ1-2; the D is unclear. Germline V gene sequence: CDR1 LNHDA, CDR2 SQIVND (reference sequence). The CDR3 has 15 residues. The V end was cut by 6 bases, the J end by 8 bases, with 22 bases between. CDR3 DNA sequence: TGTGCCAGTAGGCCTTCCCTGACATCCCCCCGGGGCTACACCTTC. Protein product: CASRPSLTSPRGYTF.

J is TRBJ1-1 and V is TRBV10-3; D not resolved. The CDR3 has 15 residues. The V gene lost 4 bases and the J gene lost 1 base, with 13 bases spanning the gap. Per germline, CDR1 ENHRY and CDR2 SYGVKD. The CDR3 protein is CAISGSGSKNTEAFF. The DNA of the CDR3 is TGTGCCATCAGTGGATCCGGGTCGAAGAACACTGAAGCTTTCTTT.

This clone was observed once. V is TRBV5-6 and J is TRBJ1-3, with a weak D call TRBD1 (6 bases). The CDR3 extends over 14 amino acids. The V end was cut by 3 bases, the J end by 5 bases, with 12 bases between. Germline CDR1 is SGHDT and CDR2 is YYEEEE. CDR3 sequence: CASSSTGSRNTIYF. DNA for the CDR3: TGTGCCAGCAGCTCCACAGGGTCTCGAAACACCATATATTTT.

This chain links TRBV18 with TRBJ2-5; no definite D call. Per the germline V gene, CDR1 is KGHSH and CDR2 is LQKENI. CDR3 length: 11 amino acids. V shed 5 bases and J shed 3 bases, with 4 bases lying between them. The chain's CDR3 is CASSIEETQYF. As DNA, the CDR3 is TGTGCCAGCTCAATCGAAGAGACCCAGTACTTC.

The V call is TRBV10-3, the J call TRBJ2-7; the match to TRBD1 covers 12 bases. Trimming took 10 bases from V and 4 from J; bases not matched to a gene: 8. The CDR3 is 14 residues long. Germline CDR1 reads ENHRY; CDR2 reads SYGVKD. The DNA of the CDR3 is TGTGCCACCTCCGGGACAGGGGGCAAGTACGAGCAGTACTTC. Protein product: CATSGTGGKYEQYF.

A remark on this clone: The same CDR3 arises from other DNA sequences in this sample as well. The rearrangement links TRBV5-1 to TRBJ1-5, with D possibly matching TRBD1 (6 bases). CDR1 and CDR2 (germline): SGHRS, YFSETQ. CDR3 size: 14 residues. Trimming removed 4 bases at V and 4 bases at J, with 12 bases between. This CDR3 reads CASSLGTGNQPQHF. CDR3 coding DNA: TGCGCCAGCAGCCTTGGTACAGGGAATCAGCCCCAGCATTTT.

The CDR3 sequence is CASSLSRQGVYEQYF. The CDR3 region has the DNA TGTGCCAGCAGCTTGTCCCGACAGGGGGTATACGAGCAGTACTTC. The chain uses TRBV5-4 and TRBJ2-7, with 9 bases lining up with TRBD1. In germline, CDR1 is SGHNT, CDR2 YYREEE (reference sequence). The CDR3 totals 15 residues. Unmatched junction bases numbered 6, after V lost 1 base and J lost 4 bases.

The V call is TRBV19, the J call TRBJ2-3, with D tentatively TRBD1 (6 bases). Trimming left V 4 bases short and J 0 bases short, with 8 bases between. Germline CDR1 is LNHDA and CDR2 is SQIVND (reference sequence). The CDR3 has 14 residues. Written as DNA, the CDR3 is TGTGCCAGTAGTAGGACAGTCAGCACAGATACGCAGTATTTT. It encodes CASSRTVSTDTQYF.

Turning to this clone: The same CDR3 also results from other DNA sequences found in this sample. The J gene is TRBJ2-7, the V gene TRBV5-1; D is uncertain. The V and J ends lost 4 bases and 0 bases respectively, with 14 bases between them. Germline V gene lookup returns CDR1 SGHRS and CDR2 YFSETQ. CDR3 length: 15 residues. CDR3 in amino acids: CASSLLSGSSYEQYF. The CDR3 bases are TGCGCCAGCAGCCTCCTGTCGGGTAGCTCCTACGAGCAGTACTTC.

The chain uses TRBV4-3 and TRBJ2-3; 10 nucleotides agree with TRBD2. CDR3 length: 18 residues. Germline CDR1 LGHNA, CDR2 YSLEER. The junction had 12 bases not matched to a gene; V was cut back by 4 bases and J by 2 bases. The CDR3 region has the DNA TGCGCCAGCAGCCCCGGGACTAGCGAGATCGGCTACACAGATACGCAGTATTTT. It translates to CASSPGTSEIGYTDTQYF.

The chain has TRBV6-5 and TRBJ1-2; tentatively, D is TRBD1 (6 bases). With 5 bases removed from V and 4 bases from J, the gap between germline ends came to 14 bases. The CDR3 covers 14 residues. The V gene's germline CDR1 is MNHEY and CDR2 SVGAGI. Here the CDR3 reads CASSPRGAIYGYTF. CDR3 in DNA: TGTGCCAGCAGTCCTAGGGGGGCAATCTATGGCTACACCTTC.

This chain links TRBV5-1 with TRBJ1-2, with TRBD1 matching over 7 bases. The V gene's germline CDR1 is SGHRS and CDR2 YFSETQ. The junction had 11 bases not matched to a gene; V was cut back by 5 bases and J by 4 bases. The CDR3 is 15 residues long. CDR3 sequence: CASRPRWDSRYGYTF. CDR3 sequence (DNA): TGCGCCAGCAGACCACGTTGGGACAGTCGCTATGGCTACACCTTC.

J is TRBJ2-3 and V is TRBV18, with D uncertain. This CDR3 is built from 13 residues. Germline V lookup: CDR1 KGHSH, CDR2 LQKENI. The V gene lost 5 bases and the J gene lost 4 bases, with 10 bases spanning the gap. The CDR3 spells CASSSDVADTQYF. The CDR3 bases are TGTGCCAGCTCATCTGATGTTGCAGATACGCAGTATTTT.

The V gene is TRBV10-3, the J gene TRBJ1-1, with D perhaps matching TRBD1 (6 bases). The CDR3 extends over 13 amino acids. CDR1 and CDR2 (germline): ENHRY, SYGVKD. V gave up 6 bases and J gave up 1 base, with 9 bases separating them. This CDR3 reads CAIRVGGNTEAFF. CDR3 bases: TGTGCCATCAGGGTAGGGGGGAACACTGAAGCTTTCTTT.

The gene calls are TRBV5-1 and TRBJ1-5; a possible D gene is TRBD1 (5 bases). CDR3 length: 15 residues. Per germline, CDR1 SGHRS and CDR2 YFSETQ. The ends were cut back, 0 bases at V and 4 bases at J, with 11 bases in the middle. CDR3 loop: CASSLGQGGNQPQHF. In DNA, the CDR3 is TGCGCCAGCAGCTTGGGGCAGGGAGGAAATCAGCCCCAGCATTTT.

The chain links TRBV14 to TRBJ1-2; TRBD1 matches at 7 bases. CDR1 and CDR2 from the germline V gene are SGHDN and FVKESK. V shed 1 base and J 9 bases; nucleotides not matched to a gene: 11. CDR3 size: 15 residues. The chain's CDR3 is CASSQAVNRGFSYTF. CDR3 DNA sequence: TGTGCCAGCAGCCAAGCGGTCAACAGGGGTTTTAGCTACACCTTC.

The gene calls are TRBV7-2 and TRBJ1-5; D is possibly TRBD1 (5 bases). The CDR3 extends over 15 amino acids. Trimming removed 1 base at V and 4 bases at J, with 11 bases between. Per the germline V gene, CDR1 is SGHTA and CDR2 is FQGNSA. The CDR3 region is CASSLGRGINQPQHF. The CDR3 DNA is TGTGCCAGCAGCTTAGGCCGGGGGATTAATCAGCCCCAGCATTTT.

Here the CDR3 reads CASSRGQGGNQPQHF. The CDR3 DNA reads TGTGCCAGCAGTCGGGGACAGGGCGGCAATCAGCCCCAGCATTTT. The chain combines TRBV6-6 with TRBJ1-5; 9 bases map to TRBD1. V was pared by 5 bases and J by 2 bases, with 4 bases of the junction left unmatched. Germline loops: CDR1 MNHNY, CDR2 SVGAGI (reference sequence). The CDR3 consists of 15 residues.

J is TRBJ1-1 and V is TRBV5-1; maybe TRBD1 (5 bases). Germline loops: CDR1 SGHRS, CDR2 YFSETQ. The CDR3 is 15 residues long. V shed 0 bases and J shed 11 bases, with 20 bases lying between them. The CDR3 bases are TGCGCCAGCAGCTTGGATCATTCGGAGACCGGGGGGGCTTTCTTT. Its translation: CASSLDHSETGGAFF.

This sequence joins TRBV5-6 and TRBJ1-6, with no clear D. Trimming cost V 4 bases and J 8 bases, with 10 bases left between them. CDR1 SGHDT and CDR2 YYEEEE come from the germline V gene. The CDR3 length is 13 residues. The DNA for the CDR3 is TGTGCCAGCAGCCCGACCGGGGATTCACCCCTCCACTTT. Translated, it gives CASSPTGDSPLHF.

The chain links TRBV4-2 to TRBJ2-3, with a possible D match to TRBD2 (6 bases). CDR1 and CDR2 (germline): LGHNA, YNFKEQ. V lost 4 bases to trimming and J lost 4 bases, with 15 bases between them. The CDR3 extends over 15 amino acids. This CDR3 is CASSPALREADTQYF. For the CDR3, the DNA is TGTGCCAGCAGCCCAGCCCTGCGGGAAGCAGATACGCAGTATTTT.

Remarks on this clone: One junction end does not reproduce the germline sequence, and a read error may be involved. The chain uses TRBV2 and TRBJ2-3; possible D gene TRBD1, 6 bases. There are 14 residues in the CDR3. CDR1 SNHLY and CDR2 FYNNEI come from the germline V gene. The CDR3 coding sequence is TGTGCCAGCAGTGCAGCGACAGGCGCAGATACCCAGTATTTT. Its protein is CASSAATGADTQYF.

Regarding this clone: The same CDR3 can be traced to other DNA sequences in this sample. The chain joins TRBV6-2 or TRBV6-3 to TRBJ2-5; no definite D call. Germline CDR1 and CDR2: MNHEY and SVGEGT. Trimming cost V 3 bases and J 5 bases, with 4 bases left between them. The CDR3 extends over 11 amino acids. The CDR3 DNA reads TGTGCCAGCAGTTATACTGAGACCCAGTACTTC. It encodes CASSYTETQYF.

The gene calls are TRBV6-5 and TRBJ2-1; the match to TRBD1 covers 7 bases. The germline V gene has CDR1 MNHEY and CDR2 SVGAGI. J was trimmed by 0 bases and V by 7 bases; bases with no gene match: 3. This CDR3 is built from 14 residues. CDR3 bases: TGTGCCAGCAACACAGGGGTCTCCTACAATGAGCAGTTCTTC. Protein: CASNTGVSYNEQFF.

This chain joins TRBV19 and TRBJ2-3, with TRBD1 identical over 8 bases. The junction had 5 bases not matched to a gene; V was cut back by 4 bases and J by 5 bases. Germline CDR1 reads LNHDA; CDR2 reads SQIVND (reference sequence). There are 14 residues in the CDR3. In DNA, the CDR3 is TGTGCCAGTAGTACCGACAGGGGAGGAGATACGCAGTATTTT. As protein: CASSTDRGGDTQYF.

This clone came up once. This CDR3 is CASSRLAGWIEQFF. CDR3 coding DNA: TGCGCCAGCAGCCGACTAGCGGGTTGGATTGAGCAGTTCTTC. This rearrangement joins TRBV10-1 to TRBJ2-1; 10 bases match TRBD2. Trimming took 6 bases from V and 9 from J; bases not matched to a gene: 8. Per germline, CDR1 WNHNN and CDR2 SYGVQD (reference sequence). This CDR3 has 14 residues.

CDR3 coding DNA: TGTGCCAGCAGCCCAAGACAGGGTCACGCTGAAGCTTTCTTT. Residues: CASSPRQGHAEAFF. The chain links TRBV7-8 to TRBJ1-1, with 7 bases aligning to TRBD1. This CDR3 has 14 residues. After removal of 5 bases from V and 6 bases from J, the junction contained 9 bases not matched to a gene. CDR1 and CDR2 (germline): SGHVS, FQNEAQ.

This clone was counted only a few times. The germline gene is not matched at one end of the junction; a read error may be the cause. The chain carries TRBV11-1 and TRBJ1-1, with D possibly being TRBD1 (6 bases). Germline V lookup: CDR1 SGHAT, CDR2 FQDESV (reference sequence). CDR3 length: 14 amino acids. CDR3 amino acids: CASSRDTVNSEAFF. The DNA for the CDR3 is TGTGCCAGCAGCCGGGACACCGTGAACTCTGAAGCTTTCTTT.